These 20 T cell receptor beta chains originate from one sample sequenced in a study of T cell repertoires in ileal Crohn's disease. TCRdb's copy holds only in-frame clones and misses some; the assay was immunoSEQ multiplex PCR. The table has almost 4,000 clones, 78% seen once. As to time point: neoterminal ileum biopsy at postoperative endoscopy, about 6 months after surgery. What was sequenced was ileal tissue. All receptors derive from an adult with Crohn's disease.

The gene calls are TRBV9 and TRBJ2-2; D is possibly TRBD2 (5 bases). This CDR3 has 15 residues. CDR1 and CDR2 (germline): SGDLS, YYNGEE. Deletions cut 1 base from V and 4 bases from J, with 11 bases between. The CDR3 spells CASSVSGFSTGELFF. As DNA, the CDR3 is TGTGCCAGCAGCGTATCGGGGTTCAGCACCGGGGAGCTGTTTTTT.

The chain joins TRBV7-9 to TRBJ1-2, with TRBD1 matching 11 bases. The CDR3 is 14 amino acids. The trim removed 7 bases at V and 6 bases at J, leaving 7 bases unmatched. Looked up from germline, CDR1 is SEHNR and CDR2 is FQNEAQ (reference sequence). The CDR3 sequence is CASTWTGGADGYTF. The CDR3 DNA reads as TGTGCCAGCACCTGGACAGGGGGCGCGGATGGCTACACCTTC.

The rearrangement joins TRBV5-1 to TRBJ1-2; D ambiguous. Germline CDR1 is SGHRS and CDR2 is YFSETQ. The V end was cut by 0 bases, the J end by 14 bases, with 14 bases between. CDR3 length equals 12 residues. CDR3 sequence reads: CASSLDKFRPTF. CDR3 nucleotide sequence: TGCGCCAGCAGCTTGGACAAGTTCCGCCCTACCTTC.

The chain joins TRBV18 to TRBJ2-7, with 10 bases aligning to TRBD1. This CDR3 has 14 amino acids. Germline-derived CDR1 and CDR2 are KGHSH and LQKENI. J lost 5 bases, V lost 6 bases, and 7 bases had no gene match. Here the CDR3 DNA reads TGTGCCAGCTCCCCGGGACAGGGGATAAACGAGCAGTACTTC. It codes for CASSPGQGINEQYF. The entire variable domain, with the rest obtained from reference TRBV18 and TRBJ2-7, is as follows: NAGVMQNPRHLVRRRGQEARLRCSPMKGHSHVYWYRQLPEEGLKFMVYLQKENIIDESGMPKERFSAEFPKEGPSILRIQQVVRGDSAAYFCASSPGQGINEQYFGPGTRLTVT.

The chain joins TRBV30 to TRBJ1-2; TRBD1 might be the D (6 bases). V lost 1 base and J lost 4, with 10 bases in between. The length of the CDR3 is 13 residues. Germline CDR1 is GTSNPN and CDR2 is SVGIG (reference sequence). CDR3 DNA sequence: TGTGCCTGGAGTGCGGGGACAACCTATGGCTACACCTTC. Translated: CAWSAGTTYGYTF.

With respect to this clone: An end of the junction differs from the germline gene, which may be a read error. This chain joins TRBV7-7 and TRBJ2-5; 13 nucleotides line up with TRBD2. This CDR3 has 16 residues. In germline, CDR1 is SSHAT, CDR2 FNYEAQ (reference sequence). CDR3 loop: CASSFGRTSGGETQYF. CDR3 nucleotides: TGTGCTAGCAGCTTTGGCAGGACTAGCGGGGGAGAGACCCAGTACTTC.

The rearrangement joins TRBV11-2 to TRBJ1-6; D not certain. Germline CDR1 reads SGHAT; CDR2 reads FQNNGV. Trimming took 6 bases from V and 5 from J, leaving 11 bases between them. The CDR3 has 14 residues. CDR3 DNA: TGTGCCAGCAGTCTGGAGCGAAATAATTCACCCCTCCACTTT. Protein product: CASSLERNNSPLHF.

The chain recombines TRBV5-6 with TRBJ2-4; no clear D. Germline lookup yields CDR1 SGHDT and CDR2 YYEEEE. The V gene lost 4 bases and the J gene lost 9 bases, with 14 bases spanning the gap. The length of the CDR3 is 13 residues. The CDR3 sequence is CASSPGGGRIQYF. The DNA for the CDR3 is TGTGCCAGCAGCCCCGGCGGCGGCCGCATTCAGTACTTC.

V is TRBV6-1 and J is TRBJ2-7, with 10 bases lining up with TRBD2. Losses at the gene ends were 2 bases for V and 0 bases for J; bases not matched to a gene: 1. CDR3 length equals 15 residues. Germline CDR1 reads MNHNS; CDR2 reads SASEGT. This chain's CDR3 is CASSESSGSSYEQYF. In DNA form, the CDR3 reads TGTGCCAGCAGTGAATCTAGCGGGAGCTCCTACGAGCAGTACTTC.

J is TRBJ2-2 and V is TRBV4-3, with D perhaps TRBD2 (6 bases). The ends were cut back, 1 base at V and 1 base at J, with 19 bases in the middle. CDR1 and CDR2 (germline): LGHNA, YSLEER. This CDR3 has 19 amino acids. This CDR3 is CASSQGLSGGAMNTGELFF. The CDR3, as DNA: TGCGCCAGCAGCCAAGGGTTATCGGGCGGGGCGATGAACACCGGGGAGCTGTTTTTT.

The V call is TRBV2, the J call TRBJ2-1; D perhaps matches TRBD1 (6 bases). The germline CDR1 and CDR2 sequences are SNHLY and FYNNEI. The ends were cut back, 7 bases at V and 6 bases at J, with 16 bases in the middle. The CDR3 has 14 residues. The CDR3: CASTAPGHTNEQFF. The CDR3 DNA is TGTGCCAGCACCGCCCCGGGACACACCAATGAGCAGTTCTTC.

The chain has TRBV30 and TRBJ2-1; 7 positions match TRBD1. V lost 2 bases, J lost 3 bases, and 7 bases stayed unmatched. The germline V gene has CDR1 GTSNPN and CDR2 SVGIG (reference sequence). The CDR3 loop spans 15 amino acids. CDR3 nucleotides: TGTGCCTGGAGTTTGGGTGACAGGGACTACAATGAGCAGTTCTTC. Its translation: CAWSLGDRDYNEQFF.

The chain joins TRBV7-8 to TRBJ1-2; a weak D match, TRBD1 (5 bases). Per germline, CDR1 SGHVS and CDR2 FQNEAQ. The V gene lost 1 base and the J gene lost 4 bases, with 16 bases spanning the gap. The CDR3 length is 16 residues. CDR3 bases: TGTGCCAGCAGCTTAGACTCGACAGCTGTAGGCTATGGCTACACCTTC. It specifies CASSLDSTAVGYGYTF.

This rearrangement joins TRBV9 to TRBJ2-5; the D gene is possibly TRBD1 (5 bases). The CDR3 spans 15 residues. Per the germline V gene, CDR1 is SGDLS and CDR2 is YYNGEE. V lost 2 bases to trimming and J lost 4 bases, with 15 bases between them. The CDR3 coding sequence is TGTGCCAGCAGCGTGGCAGGGATGTTAGGAGAGACCCAGTACTTC. It encodes CASSVAGMLGETQYF. Based on the CDR3 plus reference TRBV9 and TRBJ2-5, the full variable domain is DSGVTQTPKHLITATGQRVTLRCSPRSGDLSVYWYQQSLDQGLQFLIQYYNGEERAKGNILERFSAQQFPDLHSELNLSSLELGDSALYFCASSVAGMLGETQYFGPGTRLLVL.

The rearrangement uses TRBV6-5 and TRBJ1-3; D call uncertain. V dropped 8 bases and J dropped 2 bases, with 10 bases sitting between them. This CDR3 has 13 amino acids. Germline CDR1 MNHEY, CDR2 SVGAGI. CDR3 amino acids: CASRDGTGNTIYF. The CDR3 DNA reads TGTGCCAGCCGGGATGGGACTGGAAACACCATATATTTT.

The gene calls are TRBV5-5 and TRBJ1-6; TRBD1 aligns across 9 bases. The CDR3 is 14 residues long. The germline CDR1 and CDR2 sequences are SGHKS and YYEKEE (reference sequence). With V trimmed by 4 bases and J by 13 bases, 9 bases remained unmatched. CDR3 nucleotides: TGTGCCAGCAGCACCGGGACAGGGTCCTCTCCCCTCCACTTT. Amino acid sequence: CASSTGTGSSPLHF.

This chain connects TRBV30 to TRBJ1-6; D ambiguous. Looked up from germline, CDR1 is GTSNPN and CDR2 is SVGIG (reference sequence). The germline V and J ends were trimmed by 4 bases and 4 bases, with 11 bases remaining between them. CDR3 length: 14 residues. The CDR3 loop is CAWIHRGYNSPLHF. The DNA of the CDR3 is TGTGCCTGGATCCATCGGGGTTATAATTCACCCCTCCACTTT. Together with reference TRBV30 and TRBJ1-6, the CDR3 gives the full variable domain: SQTIHQWPATLVQPVGSPLSLECTVEGTSNPNLYWYRQAAGRGLQLLFYSVGIGQISSEVPQNLSASRPQDRQFILSSKKLLLSDSGFYLCAWIHRGYNSPLHFGNGTRLTVT.

V is TRBV16 and J is TRBJ1-3; no firm D call. Germline CDR1 is KGHSY and CDR2 is FQNENV. V was cut by 0 bases and J by 4 bases, with 7 bases left in between. The CDR3 consists of 14 residues. The CDR3 nucleotides read TGTGCCAGCAGCCAATCCCCTTCGGGAAACACCATATATTTT. Translated, it gives CASSQSPSGNTIYF.

The chain couples TRBV25-1 to TRBJ2-1; no clear D. Trimming removed 1 base from V and 5 bases from J, with 3 bases in between. The length of the CDR3 is 12 residues. The V gene's germline CDR1 is MGHDK and CDR2 SYGVNS. The CDR3 region is CASSELNNEQFF. The CDR3 coding sequence is TGTGCCAGCAGTGAATTAAACAATGAGCAGTTCTTC. The full variable domain, in which reference TRBV25-1 and TRBJ2-1 provide the parts outside the CDR3, is EADIYQTPRYLVIGTGKKITLECSQTMGHDKMYWYQQDPGMELHLIHYSYGVNSTEKGDLSSESTVSRIRTEHFPLTLESARPSHTSQYLCASSELNNEQFFGPGTRLTVL.

J is TRBJ1-1 and V is TRBV7-3; a possible D gene is TRBD1 (5 bases). V was pared by 2 bases and J by 1 base, with 5 bases between. Germline V gene sequence: CDR1 SGHTA, CDR2 FQGTGA. The CDR3 has 13 amino acids. The CDR3 nucleotides are TGTGCCAGCAGCTTAGGACAGAACACTGAAGCTTTCTTT. Its protein is CASSLGQNTEAFF.